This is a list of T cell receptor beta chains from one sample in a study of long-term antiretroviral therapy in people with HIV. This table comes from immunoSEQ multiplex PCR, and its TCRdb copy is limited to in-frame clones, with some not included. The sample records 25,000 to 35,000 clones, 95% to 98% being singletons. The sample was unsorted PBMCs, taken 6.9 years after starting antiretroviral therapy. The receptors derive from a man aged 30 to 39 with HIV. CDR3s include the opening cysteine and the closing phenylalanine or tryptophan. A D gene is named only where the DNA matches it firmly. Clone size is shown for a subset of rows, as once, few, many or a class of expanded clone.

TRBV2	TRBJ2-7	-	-	CASSELGVRSSYEQYF	TGTGCCAGCAGTGAATTGGGGGTTAGGAGCTCCTACGAGCAGTACTTC
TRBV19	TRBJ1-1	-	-	CASSQRGEKNTEAFF	TGTGCCAGTAGTCAGCGAGGGGAAAAGAACACTGAAGCTTTCTTT
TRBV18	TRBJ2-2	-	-	CASSSITGELFF	TGTGCCAGCTCATCGATTACCGGGGAGCTGTTTTTT
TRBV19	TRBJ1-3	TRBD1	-	CASSLDRVSGNTIYF	TGTGCCAGTAGTCTGGACAGGGTCTCTGGAAACACCATATATTTT
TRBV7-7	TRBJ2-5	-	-	CASSSAGRETQYF	TGTGCTAGCAGCTCTGCGGGGAGAGAGACCCAGTACTTC
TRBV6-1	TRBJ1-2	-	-	CASSRATDYGYTF	TGTGCCAGCAGTCGTGCGACAGACTATGGCTACACCTTC
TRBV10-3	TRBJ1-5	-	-	CATKGGNQPQHF	TGTGCCACGAAGGGGGGGAATCAGCCCCAGCATTTT
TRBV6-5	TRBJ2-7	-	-	CASSYSRQADYEQYF	TGTGCCAGCAGTTACTCTCGGCAGGCGGACTACGAGCAGTACTTC
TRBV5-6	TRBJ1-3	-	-	CASTLGIARNTIYF	TGTGCCAGCACCCTAGGGATCGCTAGAAACACCATATATTTT
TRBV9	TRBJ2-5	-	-	CASSVEPGRQETQYF	TGTGCCAGCAGCGTAGAGCCGGGGCGCCAAGAGACCCAGTACTTC
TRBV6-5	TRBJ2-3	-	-	CASRPGLGTDTQYF	TGTGCCAGCAGACCGGGACTGGGCACAGATACGCAGTATTTT
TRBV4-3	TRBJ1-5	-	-	CASSQAEFQPQHF	TGCGCCAGCAGCCAAGCCGAGTTCCAGCCCCAGCATTTT
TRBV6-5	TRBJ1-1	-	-	CASSLPRDGGTEAFF	TGTGCCAGCAGTTTACCCAGGGATGGAGGCACTGAAGCTTTCTTT
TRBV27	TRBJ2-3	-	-	CASSSVAVPSTDTQYF	TGTGCCAGCAGTTCTGTGGCGGTCCCTAGCACAGATACGCAGTATTTT
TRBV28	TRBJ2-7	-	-	CASSGLREVREQYF	TGTGCCAGCAGCGGTCTCAGGGAGGTGAGGGAGCAGTACTTC
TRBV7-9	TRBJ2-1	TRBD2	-	CASSGLSSGEYNEQFF	TGTGCCAGCAGCGGCCTTTCTAGCGGGGAATACAATGAGCAGTTCTTC
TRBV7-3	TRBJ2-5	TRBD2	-	CASSPGGGGTQETQYF	TGTGCCAGCAGCCCGGGGGGCGGGGGGACACAAGAGACCCAGTACTTC
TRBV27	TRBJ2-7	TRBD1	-	CASSRSTGQGTNYEQYF	TGTGCCAGCAGTAGATCTACGGGACAGGGAACCAACTACGAGCAGTACTTC
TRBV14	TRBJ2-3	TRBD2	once	CASSQDTGRGTDTQYF	TGTGCCAGCAGCCAAGATACGGGGAGGGGTACAGATACGCAGTATTTT